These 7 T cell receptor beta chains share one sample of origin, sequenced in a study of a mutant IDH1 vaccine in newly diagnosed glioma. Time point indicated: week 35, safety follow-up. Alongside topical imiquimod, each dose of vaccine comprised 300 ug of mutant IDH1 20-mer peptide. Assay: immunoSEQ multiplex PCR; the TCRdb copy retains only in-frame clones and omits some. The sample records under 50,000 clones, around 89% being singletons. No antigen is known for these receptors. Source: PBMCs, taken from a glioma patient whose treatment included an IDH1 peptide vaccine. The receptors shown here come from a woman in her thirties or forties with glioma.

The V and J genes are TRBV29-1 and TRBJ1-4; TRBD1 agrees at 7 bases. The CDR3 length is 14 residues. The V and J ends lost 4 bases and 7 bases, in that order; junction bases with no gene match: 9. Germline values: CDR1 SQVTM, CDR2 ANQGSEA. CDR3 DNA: TGCAGCGTTGGGGGGACAGTCGGCAGTGAAAAACTGTTTTTT. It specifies CSVGGTVGSEKLFF.

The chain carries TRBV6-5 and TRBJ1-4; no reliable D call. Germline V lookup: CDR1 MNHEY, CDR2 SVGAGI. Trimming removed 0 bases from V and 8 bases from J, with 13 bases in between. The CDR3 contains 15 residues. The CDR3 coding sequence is TGTGCCAGCAGTTACTCTACTGGTCTGGGAGAAAAACTGTTTTTT. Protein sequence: CASSYSTGLGEKLFF.

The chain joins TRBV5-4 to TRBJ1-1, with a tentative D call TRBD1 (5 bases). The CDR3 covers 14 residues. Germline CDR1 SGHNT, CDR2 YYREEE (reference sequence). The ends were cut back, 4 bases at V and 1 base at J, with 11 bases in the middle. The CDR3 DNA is TGTGCCAGCAGCAGCCGGCAGGGGAACACTGAAGCTTTCTTT. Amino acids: CASSSRQGNTEAFF.

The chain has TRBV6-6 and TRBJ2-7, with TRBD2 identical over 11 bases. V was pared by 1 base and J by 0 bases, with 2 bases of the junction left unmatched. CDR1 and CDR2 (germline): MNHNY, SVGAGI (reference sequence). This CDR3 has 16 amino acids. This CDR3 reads CASSYWGTSGSYEQYF. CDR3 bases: TGTGCCAGCAGTTACTGGGGGACTAGCGGCTCCTACGAGCAGTACTTC.

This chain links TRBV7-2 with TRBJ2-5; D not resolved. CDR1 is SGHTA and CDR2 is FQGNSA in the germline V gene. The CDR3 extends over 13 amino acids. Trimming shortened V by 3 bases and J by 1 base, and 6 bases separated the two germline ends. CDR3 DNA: TGTGCCAGCAGCTTGAACTCCCAAGAGACCCAGTACTTC. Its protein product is CASSLNSQETQYF.

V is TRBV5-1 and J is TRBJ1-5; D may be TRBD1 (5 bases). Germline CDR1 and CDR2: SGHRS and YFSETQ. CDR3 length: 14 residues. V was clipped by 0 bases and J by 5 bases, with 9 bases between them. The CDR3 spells CASSLETGDQPQHF. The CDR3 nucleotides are TGCGCCAGCAGCTTGGAAACGGGGGATCAGCCCCAGCATTTT.

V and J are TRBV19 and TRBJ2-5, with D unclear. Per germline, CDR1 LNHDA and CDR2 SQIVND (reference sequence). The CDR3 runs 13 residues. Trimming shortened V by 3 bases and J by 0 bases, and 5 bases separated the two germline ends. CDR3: CASSITDQETQYF. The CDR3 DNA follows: TGTGCCAGTAGTATTACAGACCAAGAGACCCAGTACTTC. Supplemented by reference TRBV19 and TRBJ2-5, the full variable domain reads DGGITQSPKYLFRKEGQNVTLSCEQNLNHDAMYWYRQDPGQGLRLIYYSQIVNDFQKGDIAEGYSVSREKKESFPLTVTSAQKNPTAFYLCASSITDQETQYFGPGTRLLVL.